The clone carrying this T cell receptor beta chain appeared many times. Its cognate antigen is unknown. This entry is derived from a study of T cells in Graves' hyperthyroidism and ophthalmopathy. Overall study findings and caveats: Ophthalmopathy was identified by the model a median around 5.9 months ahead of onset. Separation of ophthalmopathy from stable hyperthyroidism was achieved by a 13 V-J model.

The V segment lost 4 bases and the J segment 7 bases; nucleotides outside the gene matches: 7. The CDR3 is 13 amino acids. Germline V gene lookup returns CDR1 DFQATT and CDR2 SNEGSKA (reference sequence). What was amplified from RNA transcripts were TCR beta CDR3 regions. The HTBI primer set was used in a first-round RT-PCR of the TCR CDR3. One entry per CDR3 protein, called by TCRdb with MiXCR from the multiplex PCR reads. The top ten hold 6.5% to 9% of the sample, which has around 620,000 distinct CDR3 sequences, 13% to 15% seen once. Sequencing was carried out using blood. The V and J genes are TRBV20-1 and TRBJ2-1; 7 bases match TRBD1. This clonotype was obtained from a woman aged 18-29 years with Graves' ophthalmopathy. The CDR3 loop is CSATQDRVNEQFF. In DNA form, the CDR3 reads TGCAGTGCTACACAAGACAGGGTGAATGAGCAGTTCTTC.